Following are 9 T cell receptor beta chains from one sample sequenced in a study of blood T cell repertoires in COVID-19. TCRdb's copy holds only in-frame clones and misses some; the assay was immunoSEQ multiplex PCR. This table holds roughly 500,000 clones, roughly nine tenths found once. Material: peripheral blood. These receptors originate from a man aged 18-30 years with COVID-19, enrolled during active disease.

The rearrangement links TRBV5-1 to TRBJ2-4, with 7 bases that match TRBD1. J gave up 10 bases and V 3 bases, and 7 bases lay outside the gene matches. CDR1 SGHRS and CDR2 YFSETQ come from the germline V gene. The CDR3 contains 13 residues. The CDR3 DNA reads TGCGCCAGCAGCTCCGGGGACAGAATTATTCAGTACTTC. Its translation: CASSSGDRIIQYF.

J is TRBJ2-3 and V is TRBV29-1, with 12 bases that match TRBD1. Germline lookup yields CDR1 SQVTM and CDR2 ANQGSEA. This CDR3 has 13 amino acids. CDR3 sequence (DNA): TGCGTCTCCGGGACAGGGGGCTCGGATACGCAGTATTTT. As protein: CVSGTGGSDTQYF.

The J gene is TRBJ2-7, the V gene TRBV6-1; TRBD2 matches 9 bases. Germline lookup yields CDR1 MNHNS and CDR2 SASEGT. After removal of 0 bases from V and 0 bases from J, the junction contained 15 bases not matched to a gene. This CDR3 has 20 amino acids. CDR3 loop: CASSEAGGLWTSDNSYEQYF. The DNA of the CDR3 is TGTGCCAGCAGTGAAGCGGGGGGACTGTGGACTAGCGATAACTCCTACGAGCAGTACTTC.

V is TRBV19 and J is TRBJ2-3; D ambiguous. The germline V gene encodes CDR1 LNHDA and CDR2 SQIVND (reference sequence). The ends were cut back, 7 bases at V and 4 bases at J, with 12 bases in the middle. The CDR3 has 13 amino acids. CDR3 in DNA: TGTGCCAGTATGATCCGAGGATCAGATACGCAGTATTTT. It codes for CASMIRGSDTQYF.

The CDR3 protein is CASSAGLSFTDTQYF. The CDR3 nucleotides are TGTGCCAGCAGCGCGGGACTTTCCTTCACAGATACGCAGTATTTT. The V call is TRBV7-9, the J call TRBJ2-3, with TRBD2 as a possible D gene (6 bases). Germline-derived CDR1 and CDR2 are SEHNR and FQNEAQ (reference sequence). The CDR3 extends over 15 amino acids. V was cut by 5 bases and J by 2 bases, with 14 bases left in between.

The chain recombines TRBV5-6 with TRBJ1-2; D is undetermined. V gave up 2 bases and J gave up 5 bases, with 19 bases separating them. Germline V lookup: CDR1 SGHDT, CDR2 YYEEEE. The CDR3 covers 16 residues. The CDR3 DNA sequence: TGTGCCAGCAGCTTTTTAACGGGGAGGCAAGGGTATGGCTACACCTTC. Encoded protein: CASSFLTGRQGYGYTF.

V is TRBV10-2 and J is TRBJ2-2; D is possibly TRBD1 (5 bases). The CDR3 totals 14 residues. The ends were cut back, 2 bases at V and 6 bases at J, with 10 bases in the middle. CDR1 is WSHSY, CDR2 SAAADI, per germline. DNA for the CDR3: TGCGCCAGCAGTGAGAGGGGTCTTTCCGGGGAGCTGTTTTTT. This sequence encodes CASSERGLSGELFF.

The chain recombines TRBV7-9 with TRBJ2-5, with D perhaps TRBD1 (6 bases). The V end lost 5 bases, the J end lost 13 bases, and 14 bases lay between the germline ends. The length of the CDR3 is 11 residues. Germline V gene data show CDR1 as SEHNR and CDR2 as FQNEAQ (reference sequence). The DNA of the CDR3 is TGTGCCAGCAGCGCCCCAGGGGCTGGGTACTTC. Amino acid sequence: CASSAPGAGYF.

This chain joins TRBV20-1 and TRBJ2-7, with 8 bases matching TRBD1. The V gene end was trimmed by 3 bases and the J gene end by 3 bases; junction bases not matched to a gene: 7. Per germline, CDR1 DFQATT and CDR2 SNEGSKA (reference sequence). The length of the CDR3 is 14 residues. The CDR3 reads CSASYQGANYEQYF. The CDR3 region has the DNA TGCAGTGCTAGTTACCAGGGGGCCAACTACGAGCAGTACTTC.